This T cell receptor (beta chain) was captured in a study of shared clonotypes between healthy human individuals. Study-wide context: The composition of the donors was a couple of women and a few men aged 18 to 49.

Some clones are missing from TCRdb's copy, which holds only in-frame ones; the method was immunoSEQ multiplex PCR. The profile shows 760,000 or so clones, about 97% of them singletons. The V segment lost 4 bases and the J segment 3 bases; nucleotides outside the gene matches: 13. This CDR3 has 19 residues. Germline CDR1 SEHNR, CDR2 FQNEAQ (reference sequence). It was CD45RO-negative cells, positively selected for CCR7, that made up naive CD8 cells, with terminally differentiated effector memory CD45RA+ cells excluded. The V call is TRBV7-9, the J call TRBJ2-5; 14 bases agree with TRBD2. Sequencing was done on a sample of naive CD8+ T cells sorted from blood. This sequence was found in a man aged 25-45 years in good health. The CDR3 bases are TGTGCCAGCAGCTCGGGACTAGCGGGAGAGGTAGGGGAAGAAGAGACCCAGTACTTC. Protein product: CASSSGLAGEVGEEETQYF.